The rows below give T cell receptor beta chains drawn from one sample of a study of PD-L1 blockade in urothelial cancer. The protocol was immunoSEQ multiplex PCR, while the TCRdb copy is restricted to in-frame clones and leaves out a portion. The sample holds roughly 29,000 clones, around four fifths seen once. Material: PBMCs, obtained around atezolizumab (anti-PD-L1) treatment. The receptor set was obtained from a man between 65 and 85 years old with urothelial cancer. Both conserved end residues are part of each CDR3. The D gene is left open where the match is weak. Some rows mark clone size as missing; the rest say once, few, many or name a class of expanded clone.

j_call clone_size d_call v_call cdr3_aa cdr3_nt
TRBJ2-7 . . TRBV15 CATSRGLAAYEQYF TGTGCCACCAGCAGGGGGCTGGCGGCCTACGAGCAGTACTTC
TRBJ2-7 medium-sized TRBD1 TRBV28 CASSLLSGGSYEQYF TGTGCCAGCAGTTTATTGTCAGGGGGCTCGTACGAGCAGTACTTC
TRBJ2-5 . TRBD2 TRBV5-1 CASGTSGAQETQYF TGCGCCAGCGGGACTAGCGGGGCTCAAGAGACCCAGTACTTC
TRBJ1-2 . TRBD1 TRBV6-6 CASSSGPNRGYGYTF TGTGCCAGCAGTTCCGGGCCGAACAGGGGGTATGGCTACACCTTC
TRBJ2-3 . . TRBV10-3 CAISGRKGAQIGTDTQYF TGTGCCATCAGTGGAAGGAAAGGAGCCCAAATCGGCACAGATACGCAGTATTTT
TRBJ1-2 . . TRBV18 CASAPTDSPNYGYTF TGTGCCAGCGCGCCGACGGACAGCCCGAACTATGGCTACACCTTC
TRBJ2-7 . TRBD2 TRBV5-5 CASSLGTSGSTYEQYF TGTGCCAGCAGCCTTGGGACTAGCGGGAGTACCTACGAGCAGTACTTC
TRBJ1-6 . TRBD1 TRBV5-1 CASTRETGGESPLHF TGCGCCAGCACTCGGGAGACAGGGGGCGAATCACCCCTCCACTTT
TRBJ2-7 . TRBD1 TRBV7-2 CASSLGDRGLREQYF TGTGCCAGCAGCTTGGGGGACAGGGGCCTTCGCGAGCAGTACTTC
TRBJ2-1 . TRBD2 TRBV6-6 CASTLGLAFPEQFF TGTGCCAGCACGTTGGGACTAGCGTTCCCTGAGCAGTTCTTC
TRBJ2-1 . . TRBV5-8 CASSLALREQFF TGTGCCAGCAGCTTGGCCCTTCGGGAGCAGTTCTTC
TRBJ2-5 . . TRBV7-9 CASSLARRGETQYF TGTGCCAGCAGCTTAGCCCGGCGAGGAGAGACCCAGTACTTC
TRBJ2-7 . TRBD1 TRBV5-1 CASSLTTGAREQYF TGCGCCAGCAGTCTCACGACAGGGGCGAGGGAGCAGTACTTC
TRBJ2-7 few . TRBV28 CASSLTSGSYEQYF TGTGCCAGCAGTCTTACATCGGGCTCCTACGAGCAGTACTTC
TRBJ2-3 . TRBD2 TRBV11-2 CASSLDRGDTDTQYF TGTGCCAGCAGCTTAGATCGGGGGGACACAGATACGCAGTATTTT
TRBJ1-5 . . TRBV4-3 CASSQDWGGNQPQHF TGCGCCAGCAGCCAAGATTGGGGAGGGAACCAGCCCCAGCATTTT
TRBJ2-5 . TRBD2 TRBV18 CASSEGQRGYQETQYF TGTGCCAGCTCAGAAGGCCAGCGGGGGTACCAAGAGACCCAGTACTTC
TRBJ2-1 . . TRBV6-4 CASSVGEIDEQFF TGTGCCAGCAGTGTCGGGGAGATCGATGAGCAGTTCTTC
TRBJ2-7 . TRBD1 TRBV19 CASSSRQGLSYEQYF TGTGCCAGTAGTTCTCGACAGGGTCTCTCCTACGAGCAGTACTTC
TRBJ2-5 . . TRBV30 CAWSVTGSETQYF TGTGCCTGGAGTGTAACAGGGTCAGAGACCCAGTACTTC
TRBJ2-5 . . TRBV9 CASSPSRLVQETQYF TGTGCCAGCAGCCCCTCGAGGCTAGTCCAAGAGACCCAGTACTTC
TRBJ2-5 . TRBD1 TRBV5-1 CASSSGTGLLETQYF TGCGCCAGCAGCTCCGGGACAGGCCTTCTTGAGACCCAGTACTTC
TRBJ2-7 . TRBD1 TRBV27 CASPEGQGTPWWRYF TGTGCCAGCCCCGAGGGACAGGGGACTCCATGGTGGAGGTACTTC
TRBJ1-1 . . TRBV19 CASSKQEVNTEAFF TGTGCCAGTAGTAAACAAGAGGTCAACACGGAAGCTTTCTTT
TRBJ1-5 . . TRBV5-1 CASSSGEGEPQHF TGCGCCAGCAGCTCAGGAGAGGGGGAGCCCCAGCATTTT
TRBJ1-2 . . TRBV25-1 CASSESRVEVYGYTF TGTGCCAGCAGTGAATCGAGGGTCGAGGTCTATGGCTACACCTTC